The rows below give T cell receptor beta chains drawn from one sample of a study of T cell responses to AZD1222 COVID-19 vaccine. This table comes from immunoSEQ multiplex PCR, and its TCRdb copy is limited to in-frame clones, with some not included. Here the sample spans about 140,000 clones, roughly 93% being singletons. This sample comprised peripheral blood, obtained on day 0 of AZD1222 vaccination. The receptor set was obtained from an adult in good health. Both conserved end residues are trimmed from each CDR3.

v_call	j_call	cdr3_aa
TRBV6-5	TRBJ1-6	ATTQTGIYNSPLH
TRBV28	TRBJ1-2	ASSPSTGGWYGYT
TRBV12-3/TRBV12-4	TRBJ1-6	ASSLIRGPLH
TRBV5-1	TRBJ2-3	ASSLGSLVDTQY
TRBV6-5	TRBJ1-1	ASNQDRGLTEAF
TRBV2	TRBJ1-2	ASSDPRGYYGYT
TRBV28	TRBJ1-5	ASSLAGRSSNQPQH
TRBV7-2	TRBJ2-1	ASSRTSGAYNEQF
TRBV5-4	TRBJ2-3	ASSLSQRTDTQY
TRBV11-2	TRBJ2-7	ASSLGGTGGDEQY
TRBV3-1/TRBV3-2	TRBJ1-4	ASSLRRGGGEKLF
TRBV27	TRBJ2-1	ASSPLTSAYNEQF
TRBV24-1	TRBJ2-2	ATSDLADTGELF
TRBV7-9	TRBJ2-7	ASSLAGVYEQY
TRBV28	TRBJ2-1	ASRGASPSSYNEQF
TRBV12-3/TRBV12-4	TRBJ2-7	ASSLFGHEQY
TRBV11-2	TRBJ1-6	ASSSRGTDNSPLH
TRBV5-4	TRBJ2-2	ASSLDSFTGELF
TRBV6-5	TRBJ1-1	ASSYGWTGPTEAF
TRBV4-1	TRBJ1-6	ASSARPGQGASNSPLH
TRBV5-1	TRBJ2-1	ASRRGEGRHEQF
TRBV5-5	TRBJ1-3	ASQIISGNTIY
TRBV30	TRBJ1-5	AWSLEYSNQPQH
TRBV14	TRBJ2-1	ASSQDVGEGSNEQF
TRBV7-9	TRBJ2-1	ASSRGLVSEQF
TRBV20-1	TRBJ1-1	SAIPGSEAF
TRBV12-5	TRBJ2-5	ASGSVGGPYQETQY
TRBV5-6	TRBJ1-2	ASSLRGYGYT
TRBV2	TRBJ1-3	ASRGINRDSGNTIY
TRBV24-1	TRBJ2-5	ATSPRGGQETQY
TRBV5-1	TRBJ1-3	ASSMDRGSGNTIY
TRBV6-5	TRBJ2-2	ASGRGTANTGELF
TRBV30	TRBJ1-2	AWNQNRDINYGYT
TRBV19	TRBJ1-1	ASIEAGSTEAF
TRBV11-2	TRBJ2-5	ASSFDRAQETQY
TRBV4-1	TRBJ2-1	ASSQSASAHEQF
TRBV5-4	TRBJ2-5	ASSQGFLAGEETQY
TRBV5-6	TRBJ2-7	ASSLRGQSYEQY
TRBV6-4	TRBJ2-4	ASNAIGTSGRAGAKNIQY
TRBV5-4	TRBJ1-3	ASSLEGDTSSGNTIY
TRBV4-1	TRBJ2-1	ASSQGDRRSYNEQF
TRBV4-1	TRBJ2-1	ASSPTGLYNEQF
TRBV3-1/TRBV3-2	TRBJ1-4	ASSHGTGVLTEKLF
TRBV5-4	TRBJ1-2	ASSLETAITPYGYT
TRBV5-1	TRBJ1-1	ASSSWGVGTEAF
TRBV27	TRBJ2-3	ASSIDRESADTQY
TRBV12-3/TRBV12-4	TRBJ2-3	ASRGLKVDTQY